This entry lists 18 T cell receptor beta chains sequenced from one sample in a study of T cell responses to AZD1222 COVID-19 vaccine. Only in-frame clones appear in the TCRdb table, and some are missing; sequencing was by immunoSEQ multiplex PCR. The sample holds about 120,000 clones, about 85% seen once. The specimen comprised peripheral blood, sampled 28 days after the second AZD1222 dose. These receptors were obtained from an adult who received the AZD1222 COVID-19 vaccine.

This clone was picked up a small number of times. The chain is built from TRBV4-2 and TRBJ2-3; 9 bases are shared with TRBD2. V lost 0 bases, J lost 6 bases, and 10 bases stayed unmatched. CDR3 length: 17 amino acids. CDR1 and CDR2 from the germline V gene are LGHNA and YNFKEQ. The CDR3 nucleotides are TGTGCCAGCAGCCAAGATCGGGCGGGGGGGCAGTCCGATACGCAGTATTTT. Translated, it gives CASSQDRAGGQSDTQYF.

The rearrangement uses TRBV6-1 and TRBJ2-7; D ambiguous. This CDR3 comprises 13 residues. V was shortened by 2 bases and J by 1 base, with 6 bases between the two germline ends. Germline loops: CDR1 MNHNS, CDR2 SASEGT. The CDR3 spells CASSEPLSYEQYF. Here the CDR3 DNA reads TGTGCCAGCAGTGAACCGCTATCCTACGAGCAGTACTTC.

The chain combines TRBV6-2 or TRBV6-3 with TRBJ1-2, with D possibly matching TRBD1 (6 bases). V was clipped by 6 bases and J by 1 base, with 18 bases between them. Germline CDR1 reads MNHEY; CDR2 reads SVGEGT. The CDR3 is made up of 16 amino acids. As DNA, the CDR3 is TGTGCCAGCAGCAGGGACACAGGAGACTTTAACTATGGCTACACCTTC. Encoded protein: CASSRDTGDFNYGYTF.

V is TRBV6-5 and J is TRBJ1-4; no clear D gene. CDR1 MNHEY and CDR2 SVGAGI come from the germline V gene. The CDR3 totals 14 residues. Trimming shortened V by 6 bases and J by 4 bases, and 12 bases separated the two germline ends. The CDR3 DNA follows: TGTGCCAGCAGCTACGGACGGCTTAATGAAAAACTGTTTTTT. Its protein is CASSYGRLNEKLFF.

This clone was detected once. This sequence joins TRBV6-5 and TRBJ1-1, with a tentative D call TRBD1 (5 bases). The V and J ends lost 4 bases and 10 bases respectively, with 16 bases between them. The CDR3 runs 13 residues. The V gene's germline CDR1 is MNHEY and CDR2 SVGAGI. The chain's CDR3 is CASSSSDTLGAFF. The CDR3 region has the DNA TGTGCCAGCAGTTCCTCGGACACCCTCGGAGCTTTCTTT.

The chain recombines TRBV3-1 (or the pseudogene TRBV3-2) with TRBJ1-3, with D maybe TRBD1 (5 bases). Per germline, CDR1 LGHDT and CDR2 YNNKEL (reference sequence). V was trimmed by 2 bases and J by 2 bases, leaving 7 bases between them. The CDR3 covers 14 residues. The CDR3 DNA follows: TGTGCCAGCAGCCAACCGGGGGCTGGAAACACCATATATTTT. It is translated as CASSQPGAGNTIYF.

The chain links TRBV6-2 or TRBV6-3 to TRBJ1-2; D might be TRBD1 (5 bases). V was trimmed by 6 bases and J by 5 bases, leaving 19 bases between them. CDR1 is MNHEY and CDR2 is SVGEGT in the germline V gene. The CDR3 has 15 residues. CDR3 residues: CASSQTQAPVYGYTF. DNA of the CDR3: TGTGCCAGCAGCCAGACACAGGCGCCTGTTTATGGCTACACCTTC.

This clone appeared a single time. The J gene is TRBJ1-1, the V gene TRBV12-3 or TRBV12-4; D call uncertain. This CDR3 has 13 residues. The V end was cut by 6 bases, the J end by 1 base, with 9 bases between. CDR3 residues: CASSYTQNTEAFF. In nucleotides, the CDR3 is TGTGCCAGCAGCTACACCCAGAACACTGAAGCTTTCTTT.

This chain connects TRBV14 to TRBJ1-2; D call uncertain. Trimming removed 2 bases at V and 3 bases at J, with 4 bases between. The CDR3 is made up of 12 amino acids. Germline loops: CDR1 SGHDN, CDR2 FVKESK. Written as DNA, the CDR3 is TGTGCCAGCAGCCAAACTTACTATGGCTACACCTTC. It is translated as CASSQTYYGYTF. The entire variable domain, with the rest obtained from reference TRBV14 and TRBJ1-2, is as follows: EAGVTQFPSHSVIEKGQTVTLRCDPISGHDNLYWYRRVMGKEIKFLLHFVKESKQDESGMPNNRFLAERTGGTYSTLKVQPAELEDSGVYFCASSQTYYGYTFGSGTRLTVV.

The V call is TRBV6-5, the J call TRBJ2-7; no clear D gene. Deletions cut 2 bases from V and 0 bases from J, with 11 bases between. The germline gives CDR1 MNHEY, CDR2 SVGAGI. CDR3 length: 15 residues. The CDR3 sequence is CASSYGETYSYEQYF. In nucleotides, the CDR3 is TGTGCCAGCAGTTACGGGGAAACCTACTCCTACGAGCAGTACTTC.

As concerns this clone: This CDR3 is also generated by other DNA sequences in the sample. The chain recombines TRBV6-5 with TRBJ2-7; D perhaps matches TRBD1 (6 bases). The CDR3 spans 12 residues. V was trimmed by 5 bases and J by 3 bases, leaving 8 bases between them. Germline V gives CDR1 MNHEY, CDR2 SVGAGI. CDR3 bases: TGTGCCAGCAGTCAGGACAGCTACGAGCAGTACTTC. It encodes CASSQDSYEQYF.

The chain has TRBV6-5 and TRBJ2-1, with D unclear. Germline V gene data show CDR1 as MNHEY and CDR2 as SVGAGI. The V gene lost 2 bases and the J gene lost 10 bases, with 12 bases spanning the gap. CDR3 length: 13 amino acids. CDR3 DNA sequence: TGTGCCAGCAGTTACGGGGAATCGGACGAGCAGTTCTTC. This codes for CASSYGESDEQFF.

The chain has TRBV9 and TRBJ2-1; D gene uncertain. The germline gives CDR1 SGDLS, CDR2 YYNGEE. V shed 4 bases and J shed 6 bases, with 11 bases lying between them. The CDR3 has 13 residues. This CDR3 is CASSSFRGNEQFF. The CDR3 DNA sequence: TGTGCCAGCAGCTCTTTCCGTGGCAATGAGCAGTTCTTC.

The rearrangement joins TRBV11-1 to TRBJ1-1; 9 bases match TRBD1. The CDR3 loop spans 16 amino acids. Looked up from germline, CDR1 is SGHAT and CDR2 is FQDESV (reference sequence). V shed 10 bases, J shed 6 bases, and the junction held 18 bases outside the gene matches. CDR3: CATKGRTGARTSEAFF. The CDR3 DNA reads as TGTGCCACCAAGGGGAGGACAGGGGCTAGAACCTCTGAAGCTTTCTTT. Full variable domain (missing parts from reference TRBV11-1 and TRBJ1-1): EAEVAQSPRYKITEKSQAVAFWCDPISGHATLYWYRQILGQGPELLVQFQDESVVDDSQLPKDRFSAERLKGVDSTLKIQPAELGDSAMYLCATKGRTGARTSEAFFGQGTRLTVV.

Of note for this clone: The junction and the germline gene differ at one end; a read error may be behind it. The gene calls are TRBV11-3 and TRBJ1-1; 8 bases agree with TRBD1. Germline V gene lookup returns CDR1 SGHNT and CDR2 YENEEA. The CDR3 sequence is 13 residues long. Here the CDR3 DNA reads TGTGCCAGCAGCCCCGGGACAGGAGTCCTAGCGCTGTTT. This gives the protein CASSPGTGVLALF.

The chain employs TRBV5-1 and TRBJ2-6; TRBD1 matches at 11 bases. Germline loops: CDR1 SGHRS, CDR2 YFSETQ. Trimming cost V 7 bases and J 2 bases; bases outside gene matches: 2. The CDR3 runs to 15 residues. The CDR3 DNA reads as TGCGCCAGCGGGACAGGGGGTCCTGGGGCCAACGTCCTGACTTTC. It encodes CASGTGGPGANVLTF.

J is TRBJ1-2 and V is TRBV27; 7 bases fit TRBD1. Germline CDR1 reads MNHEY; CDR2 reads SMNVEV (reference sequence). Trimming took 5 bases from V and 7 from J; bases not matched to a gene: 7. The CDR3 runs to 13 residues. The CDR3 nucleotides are TGTGCCAGCAGTCAGGGGGGATTGAGTGGCTACACCTTC. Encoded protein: CASSQGGLSGYTF.

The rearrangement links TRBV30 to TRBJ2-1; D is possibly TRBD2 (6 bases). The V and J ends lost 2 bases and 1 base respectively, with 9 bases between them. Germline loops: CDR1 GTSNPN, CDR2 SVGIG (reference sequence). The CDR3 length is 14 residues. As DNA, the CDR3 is TGTGCCTGGAGTCCAGGGAGGTCCTACAATGAGCAGTTCTTC. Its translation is CAWSPGRSYNEQFF.